Presented here are 21 T cell receptor beta chains from one specimen sequenced in a study of blood T cell repertoires in COVID-19. Only in-frame clones appear in the TCRdb table, and some are missing; sequencing was by immunoSEQ multiplex PCR. The sample gives some 210,000 clones, around 92% of which show up once; 1.2% is in the top ten. Sequencing input: peripheral blood. Every receptor here comes from a man aged 30 to 45 with acute or convalescent COVID-19.

This chain connects TRBV18 to TRBJ2-3; 9 bases map to TRBD2. The germline gives CDR1 KGHSH, CDR2 LQKENI. The CDR3 is 18 amino acids. Germline trimming cut 1 base from V and 3 bases from J; bases unmatched to any gene: 11. DNA of the CDR3: TGTGCCAGCTCACCACAGGGAATTAGCGGGAGCGGGACAGATACGCAGTATTTT. Translating it yields CASSPQGISGSGTDTQYF.

The J gene is TRBJ2-1, the V gene TRBV5-1, with D perhaps matching TRBD1 (6 bases). With 3 bases removed from V and 4 bases from J, the gap between germline ends came to 23 bases. Per the germline V gene, CDR1 is SGHRS and CDR2 is YFSETQ. The CDR3 spans 18 residues. In DNA, the CDR3 is TGCGCCAGCAGCTGGGGGTCGACACACCAAAGGGGGTACAATGAGCAGTTCTTC. The encoded protein is CASSWGSTHQRGYNEQFF.

V gene TRBV5-3 combines with J gene TRBJ2-3; 7 bases line up with TRBD1. TRBV5-3 is annotated as an ORF whose role is uncertain. The ends lost 3 bases at V and 0 bases at J; junction bases unmatched: 16. The CDR3 is 19 residues long. CDR3 DNA: TGTGCCAGAAGCTCGCCAATCACTTTTCCGGGACAGAGCACAGATACGCAGTATTTT. It encodes CARSSPITFPGQSTDTQYF.

The V call is TRBV7-9, the J call TRBJ1-1; D remains ambiguous. CDR3 length equals 12 residues. Germline V lookup: CDR1 SEHNR, CDR2 FQNEAQ (reference sequence). Trimming left V 2 bases short and J 5 bases short, with 6 bases between. The CDR3 reads CASSLLLTEAFF. The CDR3 coding sequence is TGTGCCAGCAGCTTACTGTTAACTGAAGCTTTCTTT.

This chain links TRBV30 with TRBJ1-6; 9 bases match TRBD1. The CDR3 runs to 16 residues. V dropped 5 bases and J dropped 1; count of bases not matched to a gene: 6. The germline V gene has CDR1 GTSNPN and CDR2 SVGIG (reference sequence). The DNA for the CDR3 is TGTGCCTGGGCGGGGACAGGGTGGTCCTATAATTCACCCCTCCACTTT. Its translation is CAWAGTGWSYNSPLHF.

The genes are TRBV28 and TRBJ1-3; weak D call: TRBD1 (6 bases). This CDR3 is built from 15 residues. The V end lost 6 bases, the J end lost 1 base, and 13 bases lay between the germline ends. CDR1 is MDHEN and CDR2 is SYDVKM in the germline V gene. CDR3 bases: TGTGCCAGCAGAACACAACAGGGATCTGGAAACACCATATATTTT. It translates to CASRTQQGSGNTIYF.

This sequence joins TRBV5-1 and TRBJ1-1, with D possibly being TRBD1 (6 bases). Trimming took off 4 bases at V and 4 bases at J, with 14 bases between the two ends. Looked up from germline, CDR1 is SGHRS and CDR2 is YFSETQ. This CDR3 has 14 residues. The CDR3 DNA is TGCGCCAGCAGCCCCAGGTTGGACAGCACTGAAGCTTTCTTT. Encoded protein: CASSPRLDSTEAFF.

The CDR3 sequence: CASNFRDRGNTEAFF. The CDR3 region has the DNA TGTGCCAGCAATTTCCGGGACAGAGGGAACACTGAAGCTTTCTTT. V is TRBV6-5 and J is TRBJ1-1, with TRBD1 identical over 7 bases. The CDR3 loop spans 15 amino acids. V lost 7 bases to trimming and J lost 1 base; unmatched junction nucleotides: 9. Per germline, CDR1 MNHEY and CDR2 SVGAGI.

This chain joins TRBV24-1 and TRBJ2-2; D perhaps matches TRBD1 (8 bases). Germline CDR1 reads KGHDR; CDR2 reads SFDVKD. The CDR3 is made up of 16 amino acids. Trimming pared 9 bases from V and 6 bases from J, leaving 22 bases between. The CDR3 nucleotides are TGTGCCACCGCGGGGGTGGAGACAGGGGTCCCCGGGGAGCTGTTTTTT. Amino acid sequence: CATAGVETGVPGELFF.

The chain uses TRBV21-1 and TRBJ1-6; TRBD1, the D gene given by the table, was not confirmed from the DNA. TRBV21-1 is a known pseudogene. The CDR3 length is 18 residues. DNA for the CDR3: TGTGCCAGCAGCAAAGAAAATGGGGCGACAGGGGTGTGTTCACCCCTCCACTTT. Translated: CASSKENGATGVCSPLHF.

This sequence joins TRBV5-1 and TRBJ2-7; TRBD1 is a possible D gene (6 bases). Between the trimmed V and J ends, which lost 6 bases and 5 bases, there was a span of 18 bases. CDR3 length equals 14 residues. Germline V gene lookup returns CDR1 SGHRS and CDR2 YFSETQ. The chain's CDR3 is CASNLRQGSNEQYF. DNA for the CDR3: TGCGCCAGCAACCTCAGGCAGGGGTCTAACGAGCAGTACTTC.

This clone has a single count. The chain's CDR3 is CASSQQTAVSPLHF. The DNA for the CDR3 is TGTGCCAGCAGCCAACAAACCGCGGTTTCACCCCTCCACTTT. The chain joins TRBV14 to TRBJ1-6, with D uncertain. Trimming shortened V by 2 bases and J by 9 bases, and 11 bases separated the two germline ends. The germline V gene has CDR1 SGHDN and CDR2 FVKESK. The CDR3 loop spans 14 amino acids.

This chain uses TRBV7-9 with TRBJ1-2; no clear D gene. Germline V gene lookup returns CDR1 SEHNR and CDR2 FQNEAQ (reference sequence). V dropped 10 bases and J dropped 4 bases, with 13 bases sitting between them. The CDR3 is 12 residues long. The CDR3 DNA sequence: TGTGCCACCTCGCCCGAGGGCTATGGCTACACCTTC. This gives the protein CATSPEGYGYTF. The full variable domain, with the rest looked up from reference TRBV7-9 and TRBJ1-2, is DTGVSQNPRHKITKRGQNVTFRCDPISEHNRLYWYRQTLGQGPEFLTYFQNEAQLEKSRLLSDRFSAERPKGSFSTLEIQRTEQGDSAMYLCATSPEGYGYTFGSGTRLTVV.

The rearrangement uses TRBV7-3 and TRBJ2-1, with 7 bases matching TRBD2. V lost 5 bases and J lost 5; bases outside the gene matches: 3. This CDR3 is 13 amino acids long. Germline CDR1 and CDR2: SGHTA and FQGTGA. CDR3 region: CASSMGLHNEQFF. The CDR3 DNA reads as TGTGCCAGCAGCATGGGACTACACAATGAGCAGTTCTTC.

The rearrangement uses TRBV7-2 and TRBJ2-7; possibly TRBD1 for D (5 bases). CDR1 and CDR2 (germline): SGHTA, FQGNSA. This CDR3 region has 14 residues. Trimming removed 0 bases from V and 2 bases from J, with 8 bases in between. The CDR3 is CASSLAGRAYEQYF. The CDR3 bases are TGTGCCAGCAGCTTAGCTGGCAGGGCCTACGAGCAGTACTTC.

The chain has TRBV7-6 and TRBJ2-5; D gene uncertain. The V gene lost 4 bases and the J gene lost 5 bases, with 11 bases spanning the gap. Germline V gene sequence: CDR1 SGHVS, CDR2 FNYEAQ. The CDR3 is 13 residues long. The CDR3 DNA sequence: TGTGCCAGCAGCTCTCGAGGTTTCGAGACCCAGTACTTC. As protein: CASSSRGFETQYF.

The rearrangement joins TRBV2 to TRBJ2-5; TRBD2 agrees at 7 bases. CDR3 length: 15 residues. Germline CDR1 and CDR2: SNHLY and FYNNEI. The ends lost 0 bases at V and 5 bases at J; junction bases unmatched: 6. Here the CDR3 reads CASSEAGLLTETQYF. DNA for the CDR3: TGTGCCAGCAGTGAAGCGGGACTACTTACGGAGACCCAGTACTTC. Full variable domain (outside the CDR3, taken from reference TRBV2 and TRBJ2-5): EPEVTQTPSHQVTQMGQEVILRCVPISNHLYFYWYRQILGQKVEFLVSFYNNEISEKSEIFDDQFSVERPDGSNFTLKIRSTKLEDSAMYFCASSEAGLLTETQYFGPGTRLLVL.

The chain joins TRBV6-2 or TRBV6-3 to TRBJ2-7, with D uncertain. V lost 5 bases, J lost 6 bases, and 14 bases lay in between. Per germline, CDR1 MNHEY and CDR2 SVGEGT. This CDR3 is built from 13 residues. The CDR3 sequence is CASSPPGRIEQYF. CDR3 DNA sequence: TGTGCCAGCAGTCCCCCAGGTCGAATCGAGCAGTACTTC.

The J gene is TRBJ2-1, the V gene TRBV5-1, with 10 bases lining up with TRBD2. V lost 4 bases, J lost 4 bases, and 5 bases stayed unmatched. CDR3 length equals 15 residues. Looked up from germline, CDR1 is SGHRS and CDR2 is YFSETQ. The CDR3 protein is CASSHGLADYNEQFF. CDR3 bases: TGCGCCAGCAGCCACGGACTAGCGGATTACAATGAGCAGTTCTTC.

This chain uses TRBV12-3 or TRBV12-4 with TRBJ1-1; tentative D call: TRBD1 (5 bases). The CDR3 contains 12 residues. Between the trimmed V and J ends, which lost 1 base and 7 bases, there was a span of 7 bases. CDR3 in amino acids: CASSLGGLEAFF. Here the CDR3 DNA reads TGTGCCAGCAGTTTAGGGGGACTTGAAGCTTTCTTT.

The chain uses TRBV5-1 and TRBJ1-2; 10 nucleotides agree with TRBD1. Germline CDR1 reads SGHRS; CDR2 reads YFSETQ. Trimming took 6 bases from V and 5 from J; bases not matched to a gene: 10. This CDR3 comprises 15 residues. The CDR3 protein is CASIATGGESYGYTF. The CDR3 bases are TGCGCCAGCATCGCGACAGGGGGCGAGTCTTATGGCTACACCTTC.